One and the same sample provided the 4 T cell receptor beta chains below, sequenced in a study of shared clonotypes between healthy human individuals (TCRdb year 2020). Libraries were prepared through the immunoSEQ multiplex PCR assay. TCRdb retrieved this table from immuneACCESS and kept in-frame rearrangements only. Not all clones are present; in checked studies, unresolved V genes account for under half, and no reason is known for the remainder. The sample has 1.6 million or so clones on record, over 95% of them singletons. Approximately 1.1% of the sample is held by the ten biggest clonotypes. Material: naive CD4+ T cells sorted from blood. What the cell subset or site label conveys for this sample: CD45RA+ positively selected. These receptors all stem from a man between 25 and 39 years old in good health.

The gene calls are TRBV6-6 and TRBJ2-2, with TRBD1 identical over 7 bases. Germline CDR1 is MNHNY and CDR2 is SVGAGI (reference sequence). Trimming removed 5 bases from V and 0 bases from J; junction bases left unmatched: 6. The CDR3 runs to 16 residues. In DNA form, the CDR3 reads TGTGCCAGCAGTCGACCACAGGGGTCGAACACCGGGGAGCTGTTTTTT. Translating gives CASSRPQGSNTGELFF.

This clone was counted only a few times. The V gene is TRBV5-1, the J gene TRBJ2-7; D possibly corresponds to TRBD1 (7 bases). The CDR3 covers 13 residues. Trimming took 4 bases from V and 6 from J, leaving 14 bases between them. Germline V gives CDR1 SGHRS, CDR2 YFSETQ. Here the CDR3 reads CASSPDREAEQYF. CDR3 DNA: TGCGCCAGCAGCCCAGACAGGGAGGCCGAGCAGTACTTC.

The chain combines TRBV28 with TRBJ2-6, with D possibly being TRBD1 (6 bases). V lost 9 bases, J lost 4 bases, and 22 bases lay in between. Germline CDR1 MDHEN, CDR2 SYDVKM. This CDR3 comprises 17 residues. The CDR3 nucleotides are TGTGCCAGTTTAGGGACATCAAATCGCTTCGGGGCCAACGTCCTGACTTTC. Translated: CASLGTSNRFGANVLTF.

The rearrangement links TRBV27 to TRBJ1-2; a possible D gene is TRBD1 (5 bases). V shed 0 bases and J shed 7 bases, with 18 bases lying between them. The germline V gene encodes CDR1 MNHEY and CDR2 SMNVEV (reference sequence). The CDR3 is 16 amino acids. The CDR3 reads CASSLSPPGQGFGYTF. CDR3 nucleotides: TGTGCCAGCAGTTTATCGCCCCCGGGGCAGGGCTTTGGCTACACCTTC.